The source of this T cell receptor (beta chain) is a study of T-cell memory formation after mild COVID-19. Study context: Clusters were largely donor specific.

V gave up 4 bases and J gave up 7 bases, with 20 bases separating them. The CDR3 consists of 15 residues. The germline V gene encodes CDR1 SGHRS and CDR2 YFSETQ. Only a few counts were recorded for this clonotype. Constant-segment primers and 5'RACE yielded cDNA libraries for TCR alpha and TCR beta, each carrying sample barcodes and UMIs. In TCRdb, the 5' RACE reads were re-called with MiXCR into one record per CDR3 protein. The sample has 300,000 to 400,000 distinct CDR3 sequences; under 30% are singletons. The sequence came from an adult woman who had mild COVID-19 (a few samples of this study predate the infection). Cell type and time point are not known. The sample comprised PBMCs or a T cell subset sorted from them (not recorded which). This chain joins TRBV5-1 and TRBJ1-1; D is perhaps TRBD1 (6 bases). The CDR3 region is CASSLSGVQGYEAFF. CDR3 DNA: TGCGCCAGCAGCCTCTCGGGAGTACAGGGATATGAAGCTTTCTTT.